This T cell receptor (beta chain) was documented in a study of cytomegalovirus exposure and HLA in healthy donors. Trimming stripped 4 bases from V and 1 base from J, with 7 bases between. CDR3 length: 13 amino acids. In germline, CDR1 is SGHDN, CDR2 FVKESK. General study results and limits: Researchers reported in a later analysis that a missense DCLRE1C variant was tied to TCR beta V- and J-gene trimming. Through in vitro validation, a few CMV-associated chains were shown to be specific for CMV antigens. Cytomegalovirus-associated TCR beta chains were listed, numbering 150 to 200. Reportedly, TCR beta sequences accurately predicted HLA-A and HLA-B alleles in most subjects.

60 Vbeta and 13 Jbeta primers were used in PCR. Sequenced by immunoSEQ multiplex PCR; TCRdb stores in-frame clones only, minus some. The sample consists of some 120,000 clones, roughly 78% of them appearing once. As regards this clone: Its antigen is undetermined.

The sequence was obtained from a man aged 40-49 years in good health and CMV-seronegative. Sequenced material: PBMCs. The chain is built from TRBV14 and TRBJ1-1; D call uncertain. The CDR3 DNA reads as TGTGCCAGCAGCCCGTATCGGAACACTGAAGCTTTCTTT. Translating it yields CASSPYRNTEAFF.